The 13 T cell receptor beta chains given below trace back to one sample, sequenced in a study of OX40 agonist ivuxolimab in advanced cancers. Measured with immunoSEQ multiplex PCR; TCRdb has only the in-frame clones, and not every one. The sample lists around 95,000 clones, approximately 93% occurring once. Sequencing was performed on CD4+ or CD8+ T cells sorted from blood, taken in a trial of the OX40 agonist ivuxolimab. Receptors were obtained from an adult with an advanced solid tumor such as melanoma, head and neck, liver or kidney cancer.

The genes are TRBV6-5 and TRBJ2-3, with 8 bases fitting TRBD2. Germline CDR1 and CDR2: MNHEY and SVGAGI. J gave up 6 bases and V 6 bases, and 8 bases lay outside the gene matches. The CDR3 contains 14 residues. In DNA form, the CDR3 reads TGTGCCAGCAGGTCAGCGGGGGCGAGGGATACGCAGTATTTT. This codes for CASRSAGARDTQYF.

CDR3 sequence reads: CASLGFGNEQFF. CDR3 nucleotide sequence: TGTGCCAGTCTCGGGTTCGGGAATGAGCAGTTCTTC. The V call is TRBV28, the J call TRBJ2-1; D uncertain. The germline gives CDR1 MDHEN, CDR2 SYDVKM. The CDR3 totals 12 residues. V lost 9 bases, J lost 7 bases, and 13 bases lay in between.

The chain couples TRBV6-6 to TRBJ2-1; TRBD2 matches 9 bases. The V gene's germline CDR1 is MNHNY and CDR2 SVGAGI (reference sequence). CDR3 length: 15 amino acids. Trimming at V came to 1 base and at J to 5 bases, leaving 3 bases not matched to a gene. CDR3 DNA sequence: TGTGCCAGCAGTTACTGGCGGGAGGGCGACAATGAGCAGTTCTTC. This gives the protein CASSYWREGDNEQFF.

This chain uses TRBV29-1 with TRBJ2-1; 7 bases match TRBD1. CDR1 and CDR2 from the germline V gene are SQVTM and ANQGSEA. Germline trimming cut 6 bases from V and 10 bases from J; bases unmatched to any gene: 9. The CDR3 covers 12 residues. The CDR3 nucleotides read TGCAGCGTCCAGGCAGGGGGAAGAGAGCAGTTCTTC. Protein: CSVQAGGREQFF.

The V gene is TRBV6-5, the J gene TRBJ1-1; D is perhaps TRBD1 (5 bases). Germline lookup yields CDR1 MNHEY and CDR2 SVGAGI. The germline V and J ends were trimmed by 0 bases and 1 base, with 12 bases remaining between them. The CDR3 contains 16 residues. CDR3 DNA: TGTGCCAGCAGTTACTCGTTGGGACGGGCGAACACTGAAGCTTTCTTT. Residues: CASSYSLGRANTEAFF.

This rearrangement joins TRBV6-6 to TRBJ2-7; unclear D gene. V gave up 3 bases and J gave up 1 base, with 7 bases separating them. The CDR3 runs to 13 residues. Germline V gene data show CDR1 as MNHNY and CDR2 as SVGAGI (reference sequence). CDR3 sequence (DNA): TGTGCCAGCAGTTATAAGGTTTCCTACGAGCAGTACTTC. This gives the protein CASSYKVSYEQYF.

Note on this clone: This specimen includes other DNA sequences encoding the same CDR3. V and J are TRBV6-5 and TRBJ2-5; D remains unclear. CDR3 length: 11 amino acids. Trimming removed 2 bases at V and 5 bases at J, with 3 bases between. Per the germline V gene, CDR1 is MNHEY and CDR2 is SVGAGI. CDR3 coding DNA: TGTGCCAGCAGTTACGGTGAGACCCAGTACTTC. It yields the protein CASSYGETQYF.

The chain has TRBV28 and TRBJ2-1, with TRBD2 as a possible D gene (6 bases). There are 15 residues in the CDR3. Deletions cut 2 bases from V and 2 bases from J, with 10 bases between. The germline V gene has CDR1 MDHEN and CDR2 SYDVKM. The CDR3 coding sequence is TGTGCCAGCAGTTTACTAGCGCCCGCCTACAATGAGCAGTTCTTC. As protein: CASSLLAPAYNEQFF.

The rearrangement joins TRBV28 to TRBJ1-6; no clear D. V gave up 2 bases and J gave up 12 bases, with 8 bases separating them. The germline V gene has CDR1 MDHEN and CDR2 SYDVKM. This CDR3 has 12 amino acids. The CDR3 loop is CASSLVAGPLHF. The CDR3 bases are TGTGCCAGCAGTTTAGTCGCGGGACCCCTCCACTTT.

In its sample, this clone was seen once. The J gene is TRBJ2-4, the V gene TRBV6-1, with D uncertain. CDR1 is MNHNS and CDR2 is SASEGT in the germline V gene. Trimming shortened V by 4 bases and J by 5 bases, and 12 bases separated the two germline ends. The CDR3 runs to 14 residues. The CDR3 loop is CASSGKGPQNIQYF. The CDR3 region has the DNA TGTGCCAGCAGTGGAAAGGGCCCGCAAAACATTCAGTACTTC.

V gene TRBV4-3 combines with J gene TRBJ1-1; D not resolved. CDR3 length: 14 residues. Trimming removed 1 base at V and 1 base at J, with 7 bases between. Germline V gene sequence: CDR1 LGHNA, CDR2 YSLEER. The CDR3 nucleotides read TGCGCCAGCAGCCAAGCTGAGCGGAACACTGAAGCTTTCTTT. Protein: CASSQAERNTEAFF.

V usage is TRBV21-1 and J usage is TRBJ2-7; TRBD1, the table's D call, was not compared with the DNA. TRBV21-1 is marked as a pseudogene. There are 14 residues in the CDR3. The CDR3 region is CASSKVGQGHEQYV. DNA for the CDR3: TGTGCCAGCAGCAAAGTGGGACAGGGTCACGAGCAGTACGTC.

V is TRBV11-3 and J is TRBJ2-1; 12 bases agree with TRBD2. V dropped 1 base and J dropped 9; count of bases not matched to a gene: 7. Germline lookup yields CDR1 SGHNT and CDR2 YENEEA. The CDR3 spans 16 residues. This CDR3 is CASSLGLETSGSEQFF. In DNA, the CDR3 is TGTGCCAGCAGCTTAGGACTTGAGACTAGCGGGAGTGAGCAGTTCTTC.